The T cell receptor (beta chain) under discussion was sequenced for a study of cytomegalovirus exposure and HLA in healthy donors. With 60 Vbeta and 13 Jbeta primers, the PCR was carried out. TCRdb keeps only in-frame clones here, not all; method: immunoSEQ multiplex PCR. The sample yields roughly 100,000 clones, 82% seen once. This CDR3 has 16 residues. The germline V gene encodes CDR1 GTSNPN and CDR2 SVGIG (reference sequence). The trim removed 0 bases at V and 4 bases at J, leaving 4 bases unmatched. The sequence was obtained from a man under 40 in good health and CMV-seropositive. Specimen: PBMCs. V gene TRBV30 combines with J gene TRBJ2-1, with 12 bases identical to TRBD2. The CDR3 here is CAWSVLAGGPYNEQFF. The CDR3 nucleotides are TGTGCCTGGAGTGTACTAGCGGGAGGCCCGTACAATGAGCAGTTCTTC.